These 24 T cell receptor beta chains came from one sample sequenced in a study of glioma-infiltrating T cells. The iRepertoire nested amplicon-rescue multiplex PCR amplified TCR alpha and beta CDR3s from RNA. In TCRdb, the multiplex PCR reads were re-called with MiXCR into one record per CDR3 protein. Altogether about 400,000 distinct CDR3 sequences are present, around 38% being singletons, with the ten largest covering approximately 12%. Material for sequencing was glioma tissue, nonneoplastic brain tissue, or PBMCs (not recorded which). The receptor set was obtained from a human donor with low-grade glioma or glioblastoma, undergoing nonglioma brain surgery, or in good health (not recorded which).

The V and J genes are TRBV6-2 or TRBV6-3 and TRBJ2-5; D is unresolved. The germline CDR1 and CDR2 sequences are MNHEY and SVGEGT. The CDR3 totals 15 residues. V dropped 2 bases and J dropped 7 bases, with 17 bases sitting between them. In DNA form, the CDR3 reads TGTGCCAGCAGTTACCCGATCGGCTTCAGAGCGACCCAGTACTTC. Protein: CASSYPIGFRATQYF.

This clonotype was detected ten times or more. The rearrangement uses TRBV28 and TRBJ2-3; the match to TRBD2 covers 8 bases. CDR3 length equals 12 residues. Germline V gene data show CDR1 as MDHEN and CDR2 as SYDVKM. V shed 2 bases and J 11 bases; nucleotides not matched to a gene: 3. Here the CDR3 reads CASSLLGTRQYF. In DNA, the CDR3 is TGTGCCAGCAGTTTACTCGGGACTAGGCAGTATTTT.

This chain connects TRBV27 to TRBJ2-2; D is ambiguous. The germline V gene has CDR1 MNHEY and CDR2 SMNVEV (reference sequence). V was clipped by 2 bases and J by 4 bases, with 8 bases between them. CDR3 length: 14 residues. CDR3 amino acids: CASSLGLVTGELFF. The CDR3 DNA follows: TGTGCCAGCAGTTTAGGGTTGGTCACCGGGGAGCTGTTTTTT.

The chain uses TRBV5-1 and TRBJ1-2; TRBD1 aligns across 10 bases. Per the germline V gene, CDR1 is SGHRS and CDR2 is YFSETQ. J was trimmed by 3 bases and V by 3 bases; bases with no gene match: 2. CDR3 length: 14 residues. The CDR3 bases are TGCGCCAGCAGCTCCGGACAGGGGGACTATGGCTACACCTTC. Protein product: CASSSGQGDYGYTF.

This clonotype showed up many times. The V and J genes are TRBV7-2 and TRBJ2-3, with no clear D. Trimming took 5 bases from V and 2 from J, leaving 14 bases between them. From germline, CDR1 is SGHTA and CDR2 FQGNSA. The CDR3 runs to 15 residues. This CDR3 is CASSPEGFLTDTQYF. The CDR3 region has the DNA TGTGCCAGCAGCCCGGAAGGTTTTCTCACAGATACGCAGTATTTT.

There are many counts of this clonotype. V is TRBV7-2 and J is TRBJ2-7; 9 bases are a match to TRBD1. Trimming cost V 1 base and J 5 bases; bases outside gene matches: 0. Germline assignment: CDR1 SGHTA and CDR2 FQGNSA. There are 13 residues in the CDR3. CDR3 protein: CASSLGTGDEQYF. CDR3 in DNA: TGTGCCAGCAGCTTAGGGACAGGGGACGAGCAGTACTTC.

This clonotype has only one observation. The V gene is TRBV18, the J gene TRBJ2-5, with a weak D call TRBD2 (6 bases). This CDR3 comprises 14 residues. Germline V gives CDR1 KGHSH, CDR2 LQKENI. The V end lost 3 bases, the J end lost 7 bases, and 15 bases lay between the germline ends. As DNA, the CDR3 is TGTGCCAGCTCACCCACCGGAGGGTTGGGGACCCAGTACTTC. It codes for CASSPTGGLGTQYF.

This clonotype was picked up a small number of times. The chain combines TRBV7-2 with TRBJ2-7; a weak D match, TRBD1 (6 bases). Trimming cost V 2 bases and J 6 bases, with 11 bases left between them. CDR1 SGHTA and CDR2 FQGNSA come from the germline V gene. This CDR3 is built from 13 residues. CDR3 coding DNA: TGTGCCAGCAGCTTAAGGACAGTGCTCGAGCAGTACTTC. Amino acids: CASSLRTVLEQYF.

This clonotype came up a few times. V gene TRBV20-1 combines with J gene TRBJ2-1; 8 nucleotides line up with TRBD2. Germline CDR1 and CDR2: DFQATT and SNEGSKA (reference sequence). The CDR3 spans 16 residues. V shed 0 bases, J shed 4 bases, and the junction held 8 bases outside the gene matches. The CDR3 DNA follows: TGCAGTGCTAGAGATGGAAGCGGGAGTTTGTACAATGAGCAGTTCTTC. Translation: CSARDGSGSLYNEQFF.

The chain couples TRBV19 to TRBJ2-5; a possible D gene is TRBD1 (6 bases). CDR1 is LNHDA and CDR2 is SQIVND in the germline V gene (reference sequence). Between the trimmed V and J ends, which lost 3 bases and 2 bases, there was a span of 10 bases. The CDR3 length is 14 residues. CDR3 DNA: TGTGCCAGTAGTATTCGGACAGAACAAGAGACCCAGTACTTC. This codes for CASSIRTEQETQYF. Based on the CDR3 plus reference TRBV19 and TRBJ2-5, the full variable domain is DGGITQSPKYLFRKEGQNVTLSCEQNLNHDAMYWYRQDPGQGLRLIYYSQIVNDFQKGDIAEGYSVSREKKESFPLTVTSAQKNPTAFYLCASSIRTEQETQYFGPGTRLLVL.

The chain joins TRBV5-5 to TRBJ2-1; possible D gene TRBD2, 6 bases. This CDR3 contains 14 residues. V shed 4 bases and J shed 2 bases, with 10 bases lying between them. Germline V lookup: CDR1 SGHKS, CDR2 YYEKEE (reference sequence). CDR3 bases: TGTGCCAGCAGCCCCGGGGAGGCCTACAATGAGCAGTTCTTC. This sequence encodes CASSPGEAYNEQFF.

The V gene is TRBV15, the J gene TRBJ2-4; D gene ambiguous. Trimming shortened V by 0 bases and J by 6 bases, and 12 bases separated the two germline ends. This CDR3 spans 15 amino acids. Germline V CDR1 and CDR2: LNHNV, YYDKDF (reference sequence). CDR3 region: CATSRDLGQSNIQYF. The DNA of the CDR3 is TGTGCCACCAGCAGAGACCTAGGCCAGTCAAACATTCAGTACTTC.

In its sample, this clonotype was seen many times. The rearrangement uses TRBV10-3 and TRBJ1-5, with D tentatively TRBD1 (6 bases). The CDR3 totals 13 residues. Germline lookup yields CDR1 ENHRY and CDR2 SYGVKD. Between the trimmed V and J ends, which lost 11 bases and 4 bases, there was a span of 15 bases. In nucleotides, the CDR3 is TGTGCCCACCAGGGGTCCCTAAATCAGCCCCAGCATTTT. Translated: CAHQGSLNQPQHF.

The table lists this clonotype with a few counts. The chain couples TRBV27 to TRBJ2-1; D may be TRBD1 or TRBD2 (5 bases each). The germline V gene has CDR1 MNHEY and CDR2 SMNVEV (reference sequence). V lost 4 bases to trimming and J lost 6 bases, with 16 bases between them. CDR3 length: 15 residues. The CDR3 protein is CASSSNKRGSNEQFF. DNA of the CDR3: TGTGCCAGCAGTTCCAATAAGAGGGGATCCAATGAGCAGTTCTTC.

The chain recombines TRBV4-1 with TRBJ2-3, with 7 bases matching TRBD2. The V gene's germline CDR1 is MGHRA and CDR2 YSYEKL. The CDR3 has 16 residues. J was trimmed by 0 bases and V by 1 base; bases with no gene match: 4. CDR3 nucleotides: TGCGCCAGCAGCCAAGGGACTAGGTCTAGCACAGATACGCAGTATTTT. This codes for CASSQGTRSSTDTQYF.

This clonotype was seen at least ten times. V gene TRBV27 combines with J gene TRBJ1-5; D is uncertain. Germline V gene lookup returns CDR1 MNHEY and CDR2 SMNVEV (reference sequence). The V end was cut by 5 bases, the J end by 0 bases, with 11 bases between. CDR3 size: 15 residues. CDR3 sequence (DNA): TGTGCCAGCAGTCCCTCCGTTGGTAGCAATCAGCCCCAGCATTTT. This encodes CASSPSVGSNQPQHF.

The V and J genes are TRBV7-8 and TRBJ2-3; D gene ambiguous. The ends were cut back, 1 base at V and 5 bases at J, with 16 bases in the middle. CDR1 and CDR2 from the germline V gene are SGHVS and FQNEAQ. The CDR3 extends over 16 amino acids. CDR3: CASSLGFGGHRDTQYF. The CDR3 DNA follows: TGTGCCAGCAGCTTAGGTTTTGGTGGTCACAGAGATACGCAGTATTTT.

Comment on this clonotype: This may come from a read error, since a much larger clone is one base off. V and J are TRBV7-2 and TRBJ2-3; no firm D call. The CDR3 totals 15 residues. Trimming shortened V by 3 bases and J by 4 bases, and 14 bases separated the two germline ends. Per the germline V gene, CDR1 is SGHTA and CDR2 is FQGNSA. The CDR3 loop is CASSLRWGRSDTQYF. The CDR3 nucleotides are TGTGCCAGCAGCTTGCGTTGGGGTCGCTCAGATACGCAGTATTTT.

A single count supports this clonotype. The gene calls are TRBV20-1 and TRBJ2-1, with 7 bases matching TRBD2. This CDR3 region has 13 residues. Germline V gene lookup returns CDR1 DFQATT and CDR2 SNEGSKA (reference sequence). The CDR3 DNA follows: TGCAGCGTAACGGGGGGATCCCCCGACGAGCAGTTCTTC. This codes for CSVTGGSPDEQFF.

Of note for this clonotype: Relative to the germline gene, one junction end is altered; a read error may explain this. The chain joins TRBV24-1 to TRBJ2-2, with D perhaps matching TRBD1 (6 bases). In germline, CDR1 is KGHDR, CDR2 SFDVKD. This CDR3 is 14 amino acids long. The CDR3 bases are TGTTCCACCAGACAGGCAGCGAACACCGGGGAGCTGTTTTTT. Protein sequence: CSTRQAANTGELFF.

The V gene is TRBV28, the J gene TRBJ2-6; D is uncertain. Germline CDR1 MDHEN, CDR2 SYDVKM. This CDR3 has 14 residues. V lost 6 bases and J 0 bases, leaving 6 bases between the germline ends. This chain's CDR3 is CASRRISGANVLTF. CDR3 sequence (DNA): TGTGCCAGCAGACGGATCTCTGGGGCCAACGTCCTGACTTTC.

The chain uses TRBV7-8 and TRBJ2-1, with D uncertain. CDR1 SGHVS and CDR2 FQNEAQ come from the germline V gene. Trimming took off 2 bases at V and 7 bases at J, with 15 bases between the two ends. The CDR3 is 15 residues long. CDR3 in amino acids: CASSLHPELRNEQFF. Written as DNA, the CDR3 is TGTGCCAGCAGCTTACATCCAGAATTACGGAATGAGCAGTTCTTC.

The CDR3 sequence is CASSYGSTRAAYEQYF. The DNA of the CDR3 is TGTGCCAGCAGTTACGGGTCGACTCGTGCCGCCTACGAGCAGTACTTC. The rearrangement joins TRBV6-2 or TRBV6-3 to TRBJ2-7; D is unresolved. In germline, CDR1 is MNHEY, CDR2 SVGEGT. CDR3 length: 16 amino acids. V was pared by 2 bases and J by 2 bases, with 16 bases between.

This clonotype has a count of ten or more. The chain has TRBV28 and TRBJ1-5, with D unresolved. Trimming removed 5 bases from V and 1 base from J, with 12 bases in between. This CDR3 comprises 15 residues. Germline CDR1 is MDHEN and CDR2 is SYDVKM. CDR3 protein: CASSLPKGSNQPQHF. CDR3 coding DNA: TGTGCCAGCAGTCTACCCAAGGGAAGCAATCAGCCCCAGCATTTT.